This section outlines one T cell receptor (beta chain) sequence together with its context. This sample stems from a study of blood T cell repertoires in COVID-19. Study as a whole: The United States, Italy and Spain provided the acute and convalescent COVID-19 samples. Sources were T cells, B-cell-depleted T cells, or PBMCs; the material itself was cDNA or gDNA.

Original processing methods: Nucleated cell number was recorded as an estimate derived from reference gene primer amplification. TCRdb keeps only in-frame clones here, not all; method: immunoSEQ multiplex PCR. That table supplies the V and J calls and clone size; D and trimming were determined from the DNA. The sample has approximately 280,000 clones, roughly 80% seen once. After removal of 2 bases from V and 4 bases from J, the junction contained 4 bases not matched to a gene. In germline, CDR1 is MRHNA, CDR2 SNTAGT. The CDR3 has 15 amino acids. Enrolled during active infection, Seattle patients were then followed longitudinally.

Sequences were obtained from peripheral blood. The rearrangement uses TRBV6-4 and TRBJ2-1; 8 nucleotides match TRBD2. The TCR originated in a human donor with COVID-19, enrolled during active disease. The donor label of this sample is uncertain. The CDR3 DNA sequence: TGTGCCAGCAGTGACAGCGGGAGTCTGTACAATGAGCAGTTCTTC. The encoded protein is CASSDSGSLYNEQFF.